This entry lists 20 T cell receptor beta chains sequenced from one sample in a study of neurological immune-mediated disorders. TCRdb independently ran MiXCR on the 5' RACE reads; one entry per CDR3 protein. The sample holds 52,000 or so distinct CDR3 sequences, just under 4% seen once. Sequenced material: CD4+ T cells from blood. All receptors come from a woman aged 40 to 50 with multiple sclerosis.

The sample holds many counts of this clonotype. The gene calls are TRBV2 and TRBJ1-2, with TRBD1 matching 7 bases. This CDR3 comprises 15 residues. Germline V CDR1 and CDR2: SNHLY, FYNNEI. Trimming cost V 8 bases and J 4 bases; bases outside gene matches: 13. CDR3 in amino acids: CASLAPNTGVYGYTF. The CDR3 region has the DNA TGTGCCAGCCTGGCTCCCAACACAGGGGTCTATGGCTACACCTTC.

The sample holds many counts of this clonotype. V is TRBV5-1 and J is TRBJ2-7, with D possibly being TRBD2 (5 bases). Germline assignment: CDR1 SGHRS and CDR2 YFSETQ. Trimming left V 0 bases short and J 0 bases short, with 10 bases between. The CDR3 has 15 residues. The CDR3 DNA is TGCGCCAGCAGCTTGGAGCGGTTAAGCTCCTACGAGCAGTACTTC. Translation gives CASSLERLSSYEQYF. Drawing the rest from reference TRBV5-1 and TRBJ2-7, the complete variable domain is KAGVTQTPRYLIKTRGQQVTLSCSPISGHRSVSWYQQTPGQGLQFLFEYFSETQRNKGNFPGRFSGRQFSNSRSEMNVSTLELGDSALYLCASSLERLSSYEQYFGPGTRLTVT.

This clonotype has a count of ten or more. This chain links TRBV25-1 with TRBJ1-3; no clear D gene. The CDR3 runs to 17 residues. The germline gives CDR1 MGHDK, CDR2 SYGVNS. Trimming shortened V by 2 bases and J by 0 bases, and 14 bases separated the two germline ends. The DNA for the CDR3 is TGTGCCAGCAGTGAAGTTGGTCGAGGAGGCTCTGGAAACACCATATATTTT. As protein: CASSEVGRGGSGNTIYF.

This clonotype was detected ten times or more. This chain uses TRBV20-1 with TRBJ1-5, with 9 bases that match TRBD1. Losses at the gene ends were 4 bases for V and 4 bases for J; bases not matched to a gene: 14. The germline gives CDR1 DFQATT, CDR2 SNEGSKA (reference sequence). The CDR3 contains 17 residues. The CDR3 DNA sequence: TGCAGTGCTATTAAGGTCTCGGACAGGGGAAGAAATCAGCCCCAGCATTTT. The encoded protein is CSAIKVSDRGRNQPQHF.

At least ten counts were recorded for this clonotype. J is TRBJ2-3 and V is TRBV5-1; D might be TRBD1 (6 bases). This CDR3 is built from 15 residues. The V gene's germline CDR1 is SGHRS and CDR2 YFSETQ. Between the trimmed V and J ends, which lost 4 bases and 1 base, there was a span of 13 bases. DNA of the CDR3: TGCGCCAGCAGCCCAGAGGGACACCGCACAGATACGCAGTATTTT. It translates to CASSPEGHRTDTQYF.

In this sample, this clonotype turned up many times. The chain combines TRBV5-1 with TRBJ2-7; 9 nucleotides match TRBD1. The CDR3 is made up of 14 amino acids. Trimming took 5 bases from V and 5 from J; bases not matched to a gene: 8. Germline V CDR1 and CDR2: SGHRS, YFSETQ. The CDR3: CASSSGTGTDEQYF. In DNA, the CDR3 is TGCGCCAGCAGTTCCGGGACAGGGACTGACGAGCAGTACTTC.

The rearrangement uses TRBV1 and TRBJ2-3; no check of the table's D call, TRBD1, against the DNA was made. TRBV1 is designated a pseudogene. The CDR3 runs 18 residues. The DNA for the CDR3 is TGCACCAGCAGCCAAGATCTTCCTGGACAGGGGGCACAAGATACGCAGTATTTT. Translation: CTSSQDLPGQGAQDTQYF.

This clonotype has ten or more counts. The rearrangement uses TRBV6-5 and TRBJ1-3, with a possible D match to TRBD1 (6 bases). Trimming pared 2 bases from V and 0 bases from J, leaving 8 bases between. The germline CDR1 and CDR2 sequences are MNHEY and SVGAGI. The CDR3 is 15 amino acids. CDR3 bases: TGTGCCAGCAGTTACAGGACAGCCTCTGGAAACACCATATATTTT. This gives the protein CASSYRTASGNTIYF.

This clonotype was seen only a few times. This sequence joins TRBV7-9 and TRBJ1-1; TRBD1 matches at 7 bases. From germline, CDR1 is SEHNR and CDR2 FQNEAQ (reference sequence). The J segment lost 3 bases and the V segment lost 5 bases, leaving 9 bases of the junction unmatched. There are 15 residues in the CDR3. The DNA for the CDR3 is TGTGCCAGCAGCCGACGTCGGGACAGCCACACTGAAGCTTTCTTT. Translating gives CASSRRRDSHTEAFF.

This clonotype came up many times. The rearrangement links TRBV7-3 to TRBJ2-5; possible D gene TRBD2, 5 bases. Trimming took off 5 bases at V and 2 bases at J, with 18 bases between the two ends. Germline V lookup: CDR1 SGHTA, CDR2 FQGTGA. The CDR3 is 16 residues long. CDR3 nucleotides: TGTGCCAGCAGCCCTCGGGGTCGGGGTGAGCAAGAGACCCAGTACTTC. Amino acids: CASSPRGRGEQETQYF.

This clonotype was detected many times. CDR3 DNA sequence: TGTGCCAGCAGCCCCCTGGCAGGGGACGAGCAGTACTTC. The encoded protein is CASSPLAGDEQYF. The rearrangement links TRBV5-6 to TRBJ2-7; possible D gene TRBD1, 6 bases. V gave up 4 bases and J gave up 5 bases, with 13 bases separating them. CDR1 is SGHDT, CDR2 YYEEEE, per germline. The CDR3 is made up of 13 amino acids. The variable domain in full, with the rest retrieved from reference TRBV5-6 and TRBJ2-7, is DAGVTQSPTHLIKTRGQQVTLRCSPKSGHDTVSWYQQALGQGPQFIFQYYEEEERQRGNFPDRFSGHQFPNYSSELNVNALLLGDSALYLCASSPLAGDEQYFGPGTRLTVT.

This clonotype was counted at least ten times. This chain connects TRBV12-3 or TRBV12-4 to TRBJ2-2, with a weak D call TRBD1 (5 bases). V shed 4 bases and J shed 5 bases, with 11 bases lying between them. The CDR3 length is 14 residues. CDR3 sequence: CASSSRADTGELFF. In DNA form, the CDR3 reads TGTGCCAGCAGTTCCAGGGCGGATACCGGGGAGCTGTTTTTT.

Ten or more counts support this clonotype. The rearrangement uses TRBV15 and TRBJ1-1; 7 positions match TRBD1. The germline CDR1 and CDR2 sequences are LNHNV and YYDKDF (reference sequence). The V segment lost 4 bases and the J segment 2 bases; nucleotides outside the gene matches: 7. This CDR3 contains 15 residues. The CDR3 is CATSIADRVNTEAFF. DNA of the CDR3: TGTGCCACCAGCATCGCCGACAGGGTAAACACTGAAGCTTTCTTT.

This clonotype was recorded at least ten times. The chain uses TRBV5-1 and TRBJ2-3, with 9 bases that match TRBD2. Germline-derived CDR1 and CDR2 are SGHRS and YFSETQ. This CDR3 spans 16 amino acids. J lost 5 bases, V lost 0 bases, and 7 bases had no gene match. DNA for the CDR3: TGCGCCAGCAGCTTGGACGGCGGGGGGGCCAAAGATACGCAGTATTTT. This codes for CASSLDGGGAKDTQYF.

This clonotype was recorded at least ten times. This chain uses TRBV5-5 with TRBJ1-5; TRBD1 is a possible D gene (5 bases). The CDR3 loop spans 15 amino acids. V gave up 4 bases and J gave up 7 bases, with 18 bases separating them. Germline V CDR1 and CDR2: SGHKS, YYEKEE (reference sequence). This chain's CDR3 is CASSILSGGGQPQHF. The CDR3 DNA sequence: TGTGCCAGCAGCATACTGAGCGGGGGAGGACAGCCCCAGCATTTT.

This clonotype has at least ten counts. V gene TRBV14 combines with J gene TRBJ1-2, with D hard to call. V was cut by 0 bases and J by 4 bases, with 12 bases left in between. The germline gives CDR1 SGHDN, CDR2 FVKESK. This CDR3 has 15 amino acids. CDR3: CASSQDSFASYGYTF. CDR3 bases: TGTGCCAGCAGCCAAGATAGTTTCGCCAGCTATGGCTACACCTTC.

This clonotype was counted many times. The chain couples TRBV7-9 to TRBJ1-4; D not resolved. Per the germline V gene, CDR1 is SEHNR and CDR2 is FQNEAQ (reference sequence). Trimming took off 0 bases at V and 0 bases at J, with 11 bases between the two ends. The CDR3 has 17 residues. CDR3 DNA sequence: TGTGCCAGCAGCTTAGCGAAAGCGTTCGCAACTAATGAAAAACTGTTTTTT. Encoded protein: CASSLAKAFATNEKLFF.

This clonotype has ten or more counts. The chain combines TRBV9 with TRBJ1-2; 8 bases line up with TRBD1. Unmatched junction bases numbered 2, after V lost 3 bases and J lost 1 base. Germline V gives CDR1 SGDLS, CDR2 YYNGEE. The CDR3 is 14 residues long. The CDR3 DNA reads TGTGCCAGCAGCGGTGGACAGGGTAACTATGGCTACACCTTC. Translating it yields CASSGGQGNYGYTF.

This clonotype was detected ten times or more. The rearrangement joins TRBV19 to TRBJ2-3, with a possible D match to TRBD2 (6 bases). The CDR3 length is 15 residues. V was pared by 2 bases and J by 2 bases, with 11 bases between. Looked up from germline, CDR1 is LNHDA and CDR2 is SQIVND (reference sequence). The CDR3 loop is CASSILGGVTDTQYF. DNA for the CDR3: TGTGCCAGTAGTATACTAGGCGGGGTCACAGATACGCAGTATTTT.

This clonotype was observed at least ten times. The rearrangement links TRBV2 to TRBJ2-5; D possibly corresponds to TRBD2 (6 bases). The germline V and J ends were trimmed by 4 bases and 1 base, with 13 bases remaining between them. Germline V gene data show CDR1 as SNHLY and CDR2 as FYNNEI. This CDR3 region has 15 residues. CDR3 amino acids: CASSVGGVVQETQYF. CDR3 sequence (DNA): TGTGCCAGCAGTGTTGGCGGGGTAGTCCAAGAGACCCAGTACTTC. The complete variable domain, with remaining parts taken from reference TRBV2 and TRBJ2-5, reads EPEVTQTPSHQVTQMGQEVILRCVPISNHLYFYWYRQILGQKVEFLVSFYNNEISEKSEIFDDQFSVERPDGSNFTLKIRSTKLEDSAMYFCASSVGGVVQETQYFGPGTRLLVL.